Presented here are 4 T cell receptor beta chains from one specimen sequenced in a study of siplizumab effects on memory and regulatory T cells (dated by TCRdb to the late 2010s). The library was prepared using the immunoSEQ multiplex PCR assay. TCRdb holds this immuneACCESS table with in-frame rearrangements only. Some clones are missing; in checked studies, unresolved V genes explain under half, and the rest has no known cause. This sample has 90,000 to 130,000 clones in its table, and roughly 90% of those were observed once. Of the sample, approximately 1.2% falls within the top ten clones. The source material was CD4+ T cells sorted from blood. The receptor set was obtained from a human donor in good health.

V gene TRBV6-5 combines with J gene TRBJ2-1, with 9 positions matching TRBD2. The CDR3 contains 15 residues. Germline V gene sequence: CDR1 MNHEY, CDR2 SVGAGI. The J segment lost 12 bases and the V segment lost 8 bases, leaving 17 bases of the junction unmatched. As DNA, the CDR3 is TGTGCCAGCTCCCCGGGACTAGCCGGACAGAATCCGCAGTTCTTC. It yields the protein CASSPGLAGQNPQFF.

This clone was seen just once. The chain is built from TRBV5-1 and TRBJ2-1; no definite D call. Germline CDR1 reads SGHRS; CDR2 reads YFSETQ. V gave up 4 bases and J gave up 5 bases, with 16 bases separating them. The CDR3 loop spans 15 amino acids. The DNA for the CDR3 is TGCGCCAGCAGCCCCTCAGACATTCGACACAATGAGCAGTTCTTC. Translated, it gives CASSPSDIRHNEQFF.

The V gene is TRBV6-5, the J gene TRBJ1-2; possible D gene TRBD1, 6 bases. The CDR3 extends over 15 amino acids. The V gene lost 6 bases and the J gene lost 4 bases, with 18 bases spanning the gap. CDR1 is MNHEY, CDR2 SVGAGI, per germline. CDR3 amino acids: CASSPQQGTLYGYTF. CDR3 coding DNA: TGTGCCAGCAGCCCCCAACAGGGAACACTCTATGGCTACACCTTC.

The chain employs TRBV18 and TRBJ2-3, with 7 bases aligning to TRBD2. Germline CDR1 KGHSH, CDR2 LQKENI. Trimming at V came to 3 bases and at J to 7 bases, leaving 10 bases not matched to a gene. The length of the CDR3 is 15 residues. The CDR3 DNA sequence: TGTGCCAGCTCACCCCCGGGAGGTATGACGAATACGCAGTATTTT. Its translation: CASSPPGGMTNTQYF.